A selection of T cell receptor beta chains follows, all from one sample in a study of blood T cell repertoires in COVID-19. The protocol was immunoSEQ multiplex PCR, while the TCRdb copy is restricted to in-frame clones and leaves out a portion. The sample yields 200,000 to 250,000 clones, around nine tenths seen once. The sample was PBMCs or T cells enriched from blood (not recorded which). The receptors stem from a man aged 25-45 years who had recovered from COVID-19. CDR3s include the opening cysteine and the closing phenylalanine or tryptophan. D genes are given only for firm matches.

V,D,J,CDR3,DNA
TRBV14,TRBD2,TRBJ2-7,CASSQSRGLASSSEQYF,TGTGCCAGCAGCCAATCGAGGGGACTAGCATCGAGCAGCGAGCAGTACTTC
TRBV25-1,TRBD2,TRBJ2-3,CASADSGRPTDTQYF,TGTGCCAGCGCCGATAGCGGGAGACCCACAGATACGCAGTATTTT
TRBV19,NA,TRBJ1-3,CASSLYAGPGINTIYF,TGTGCCAGTAGTCTGTATGCGGGACCGGGAATCAACACCATATATTTT
TRBV5-4,TRBD2,TRBJ2-3,CASRSGLAGGRSGTDTQYF,TGTGCCAGCAGGTCCGGGCTAGCGGGGGGGCGGTCTGGCACAGATACGCAGTATTTT
TRBV3-1/TRBV3-2,NA,TRBJ1-6,CASSQSSSSYNSPLHF,TGTGCCAGCAGCCAAAGCTCGAGCTCCTATAATTCACCCCTCCACTTT
TRBV4-1,NA,TRBJ2-7,CASSRNRDQGYEQYF,TGCGCCAGCAGCCGGAATAGAGATCAGGGCTACGAGCAGTACTTC
TRBV9,NA,TRBJ2-4,CASSVGGSDKNIQYF,TGTGCCAGCAGCGTAGGAGGCTCGGACAAAAACATTCAGTACTTC
TRBV7-2,NA,TRBJ1-1,CASSSSGVNTEAFF,TGTGCCAGCAGCTCCAGCGGGGTGAACACTGAAGCTTTCTTT
TRBV7-9,TRBD2,TRBJ2-5,CASSFSSGGGKETQYF,TGTGCCAGCAGCTTTTCGAGCGGCGGGGGGAAAGAGACCCAGTACTTC
TRBV19,TRBD1,TRBJ1-1,CASSSGQGNTEAFF,TGTGCCAGTAGTTCGGGACAGGGAAACACTGAAGCTTTCTTT